The sequence of this T cell receptor (beta chain) was determined in a study of blood T cell repertoires in COVID-19 (dated by TCRdb to the early 2020s). With respect to the entire study: Collaborator samples came from the United States, Italy and Spain and covered acute and convalescent phases of COVID-19. Subjects who had been exposed to COVID-19, were actively infected with it, or had recovered from it provided the deeply sampled blood TCRbeta repertoires that made up the dataset. The samples were drawn from two sources: the first 160 participants of the ongoing ImmuneRACE study, and 1,254 subjects contributed by 6 global collaborators. HLA class I and class II types, where available, came from metadata supplied by the sample provider rather than from assay-based typing. The repertoires were made available in a free public database intended to serve as a resource for research on the immune response to SARS-CoV-2. A de-identified subject ID, COVID-19 status, age in years and sex were almost always included in the sample metadata. The material from the prospective study consisted of cDNA or gDNA derived from T cells, B-cell-depleted T cells, or PBMCs. Results and caveats for the whole study, not just this receptor: Clinical and demographic metadata were provided uncurated, with the amount varying by source and participant.

Measured from the cysteine to the valine, the CDR3 is 14 residues long. This entry keeps only the CDR3 DNA: 42 bases, framed from base 1. After removal of 0 bases from V and 5 bases from J, the junction retains 5 bases not matched to a gene. CDR1 and CDR2, per the germline V gene, are SGDLS and YYNGEE. The immunoSEQ Assay, a bias-controlled multiplex PCR, was used to amplify TCRbeta CDR3 regions from genomic DNA. Per the authors' processing: Within the assay, amplification of reference gene primers was used to estimate how many nucleated cells each sample contained. Sequence reads were collapsed and filtered to measure the absolute abundance of every unique TCRbeta CDR3 rearrangement. For each sample, productive Simpson clonality was calculated as the square root of Simpson's diversity index across productive rearrangements. TCRdb holds this immuneACCESS table with in-frame rearrangements only. Some clones are missing; in checked studies, unresolved V genes explain under half, and the rest has no known cause. V and J calls and clone size come straight from that table; D and trimming were deduced from the DNA. Within this sample are 150,000 to 200,000 clones, with 80% of them counted one time only. Of the sample, 4.5% to 7.5% falls within the top ten clones.

As concerns this clone: The clone's antigen remains unknown. Base qualities are missing; no much larger clone stands one base away.

Participants in the prospective study were enrolled through a virtual design, were aged roughly 18 to 90 years, and lived in some 24 United States geographic areas. In the prospective study, cohorts were assigned on the basis of participant-reported clinical history obtained from a screening survey and a study questionnaire. Recovered participants in ImmuneRACE Cohort 3 were defined by two consecutive negative NP/OP PCR tests, clearance by a healthcare professional, or resolution of symptoms. In the prospective study, whole blood, serum and a nasopharyngeal or oropharyngeal swab were collected from each participant by mobile phlebotomists. Over an approximately 2-month period, participants in the prospective study had the option of providing additional blood draws and questionnaires. Before DNA extraction, blood samples from the prospective study were shipped at room temperature or frozen.

This sequence was found in a man in his forties who had recovered from COVID-19. The chain employs TRBV9 and TRBJ2-7; 7 central nucleotides agree with TRBD2. Sequenced input: PBMCs or T cells enriched from blood (not recorded which). CDR3 loop: CASSVGPSGHEQYV. The nucleotide sequence is given as TGTGCCAGCAGCGTAGGTCCTAGCGGTCACGAGCAGTACGTC.